The clone carrying this TCR beta chain showed up just a few times. Its antigen is as yet unknown. Average productive template count per sample was about 44,000. Generated by immunoSEQ multiplex PCR, the TCRdb table keeps only in-frame clones and is missing some. The data show about 40,000 clones, about 88% seen once. This record comes from a study of STAT3 mutations in large granular lymphocyte leukemia. Whole-study results and caveats: Persisting codominant clonotypes may have hidden a small pathogenic clone. Clonal expansion was inferred from other time points because no sample existed at each clone's first appearance. After therapy, 6 of 18 patients switched clonotypes, all new clones STAT3 wild type. Every T-LGLL patient had at least one immunodominant TCRbeta clonotype.

This CDR3 has 16 residues. Between the trimmed V and J ends, which lost 4 bases and 0 bases, there was a span of 11 bases. Germline CDR1 SGHNT, CDR2 YYREEE (reference sequence). The chain recombines TRBV5-4 with TRBJ2-6; D is uncertain. The sequencing sample was made of PBMCs. The source is a human donor with T large granular lymphocyte leukemia. Some clones in this sample may be carry-over from other donors' samples. CDR3 sequence: CASSLTQFSGANVLTF. The CDR3, as DNA: TGTGCCAGCAGCCTGACACAATTCTCTGGGGCCAACGTCCTGACTTTC. The variable domain in full, completed from reference TRBV5-4 and TRBJ2-6, reads ETGVTQSPTHLIKTRGQQVTLRCSSQSGHNTVSWYQQALGQGPQFIFQYYREEENGRGNFPPRFSGLQFPNYSSELNVNALELDDSALYLCASSLTQFSGANVLTFGAGSRLTVL.